The TCR beta chain under discussion was sequenced for a study of cytomegalovirus exposure and HLA in healthy donors. The CDR3 has 14 amino acids. Trimming took off 6 bases at V and 3 bases at J, with 11 bases between the two ends. The germline V gene has CDR1 MNHNS and CDR2 SASEGT. General observations from the study: Previously analyzed data showed that most TCR beta V segments were productive at a frequency of about 87% or about 30%. An assumption of roughly uniform sequencing depth across donors underlay the presence/absence analyses.

A multiplex PCR was run with 60 Vbeta primers and 13 Jbeta primers. Data came from immunoSEQ multiplex PCR; TCRdb stores just in-frame clones and leaves some out. The sample has 150,000 or so clones, approximately 80% seen once. Only one count was recorded for this clone. What it binds is unknown. The sequence came from a man in his late teens or twenties in good health and CMV-seropositive. The sample taken for sequencing was PBMCs. V and J are TRBV6-1 and TRBJ1-4; no reliable D call. The CDR3 loop reads CASSIELANEKLFF. CDR3 in DNA: TGTGCCAGCAGCATAGAACTGGCTAATGAAAAACTGTTTTTT.